This T cell receptor beta chain was sequenced for a study of blood T cell repertoires in COVID-19. V dropped 4 bases and J dropped 2 bases, with 21 bases sitting between them. This CDR3 is 18 amino acids long. CDR1 and CDR2 (germline): MGHRA, YSYEKL. Assay used: immunoSEQ multiplex PCR; TCRdb lists only in-frame clones, some missing. The sample has tens of thousands of clones, roughly 85% seen once. This TCR was recovered from a young man with acute or convalescent COVID-19. What was sequenced was peripheral blood. The rearrangement joins TRBV4-1 to TRBJ1-3; possibly TRBD1 for D (5 bases). The DNA of the CDR3 is TGCGCCAGCAGCCTATTCCCTCTCCCTGGGGCTACTGGAAACACCATATATTTT. Translation gives CASSLFPLPGATGNTIYF.